The 28 T cell receptor beta chains below were found in one sample sequenced in a study of cytomegalovirus exposure and HLA in healthy donors. A multiplex PCR was run with 60 Vbeta primers and 13 Jbeta primers. Sequenced by immunoSEQ multiplex PCR; TCRdb stores in-frame clones only, minus some. Of roughly 100,000 clones listed, less than 80% were seen once; the top ten hold around 4.4%. The material sequenced was PBMCs. The receptors derive from a man aged 40-50 years in good health and CMV-seronegative.

As to this clone: One end of the junction varies from germline; a read error may be responsible. The rearrangement uses TRBV7-9 and TRBJ2-7, with D uncertain. CDR1 SEHNR and CDR2 FQNEAQ come from the germline V gene (reference sequence). CDR3 size: 13 residues. The CDR3 DNA follows: TGTTCCAGCAGCTTATCAGTTACCTACGAGCAGTACTTC. Residues: CSSSLSVTYEQYF.

The chain links TRBV18 to TRBJ1-2; 9 nucleotides line up with TRBD1. CDR3 length: 15 amino acids. Trimming cost V 3 bases and J 5 bases; bases outside gene matches: 7. Germline CDR1 and CDR2: KGHSH and LQKENI. CDR3: CASSPTGTGSYGYTF. As DNA, the CDR3 is TGTGCCAGCTCACCGACCGGGACAGGGTCTTATGGCTACACCTTC.

This chain uses TRBV6-6 with TRBJ2-7; 13 positions agree with TRBD2. The germline V gene has CDR1 MNHNY and CDR2 SVGAGI (reference sequence). Germline trimming cut 2 bases from V and 5 bases from J; bases unmatched to any gene: 6. The CDR3 loop spans 16 amino acids. The chain's CDR3 is CASSYVTSGGPHEQYF. In DNA form, the CDR3 reads TGTGCCAGCAGTTACGTGACTAGCGGGGGGCCCCACGAGCAGTACTTC.

This rearrangement joins TRBV5-1 to TRBJ2-4; D may be TRBD2 (6 bases). CDR1 and CDR2 from the germline V gene are SGHRS and YFSETQ. The CDR3 spans 15 residues. V was cut by 4 bases and J by 6 bases, with 17 bases left in between. In DNA, the CDR3 is TGCGCCAGCAGCACCGACGGGGGTGGTGCAAACATTCAGTACTTC. Its translation is CASSTDGGGANIQYF.

This clone came up once. The chain employs TRBV18 and TRBJ2-7, with a possible D match to TRBD1 (5 bases). Germline values: CDR1 KGHSH, CDR2 LQKENI. CDR3 length: 14 amino acids. The V end lost 2 bases, the J end lost 0 bases, and 8 bases lay between the germline ends. For the CDR3, the DNA is TGTGCCAGCTCACCAAAAGACAGCTCCTACGAGCAGTACGTC. Residues: CASSPKDSSYEQYV.

The chain employs TRBV7-9 and TRBJ2-1, with a weak D call TRBD1 (5 bases). Trimming cost V 1 base and J 3 bases, with 7 bases left between them. The CDR3 sequence is 14 residues long. From germline, CDR1 is SEHNR and CDR2 FQNEAQ (reference sequence). In DNA, the CDR3 is TGTGCCAGCAGCTTAGGGGGCGACTACAATGAGCAGTTCTTC. Its protein product is CASSLGGDYNEQFF. Looking up the rest from reference TRBV7-9 and TRBJ2-1 gives the full variable domain: DTGVSQNPRHKITKRGQNVTFRCDPISEHNRLYWYRQTLGQGPEFLTYFQNEAQLEKSRLLSDRFSAERPKGSFSTLEIQRTEQGDSAMYLCASSLGGDYNEQFFGPGTRLTVL.

The chain uses TRBV6-5 and TRBJ1-3, with D unresolved. Between the trimmed V and J ends, which lost 6 bases and 0 bases, there was a span of 12 bases. CDR1 is MNHEY, CDR2 SVGAGI, per germline. The CDR3 is made up of 15 amino acids. The CDR3 sequence: CASSRGPSSGNTIYF. As DNA, the CDR3 is TGTGCCAGCAGCCGCGGCCCCAGCTCTGGAAACACCATATATTTT.

The rearrangement links TRBV5-5 to TRBJ2-7, with a weak D call TRBD2 (5 bases). V was shortened by 1 base and J by 3 bases, with 8 bases between the two germline ends. Germline V gene lookup returns CDR1 SGHKS and CDR2 YYEKEE (reference sequence). The CDR3 sequence is 13 residues long. The CDR3 protein is CASSLTGNYEQYF. CDR3 in DNA: TGTGCCAGCAGCTTGACGGGGAACTACGAGCAGTACTTC.

V is TRBV4-1 and J is TRBJ1-6; no clear D. This CDR3 has 19 residues. The V and J ends lost 0 bases and 0 bases respectively, with 15 bases between them. Germline lookup yields CDR1 MGHRA and CDR2 YSYEKL. The CDR3 loop is CASSQDRVIGSSYNSPLHF. The CDR3 DNA is TGCGCCAGCAGCCAAGATCGAGTAATTGGGAGCTCCTATAATTCACCCCTCCACTTT.

This clone was seen only a few times. This chain uses TRBV6-5 with TRBJ2-1, with D possibly matching TRBD1 (5 bases). Trimming stripped 6 bases from V and 6 bases from J, with 12 bases between. The CDR3 is 13 residues long. Looked up from germline, CDR1 is MNHEY and CDR2 is SVGAGI. The CDR3 is CASRSQGINEQFF. CDR3 DNA sequence: TGTGCCAGCAGGTCTCAGGGAATCAATGAGCAGTTCTTC.

This chain joins TRBV11-2 and TRBJ1-2; 8 positions agree with TRBD1. CDR1 is SGHAT, CDR2 FQNNGV, per germline. The CDR3 spans 14 residues. Trimming took 1 base from V and 4 from J; bases not matched to a gene: 2. Written as DNA, the CDR3 is TGTGCCAGCAGCTTAGCACAGGGGGGCTATGGCTACACCTTC. This translates into CASSLAQGGYGYTF.

In its sample, this clone was seen a few times. The rearrangement uses TRBV19 and TRBJ1-1; 7 bases agree with TRBD1. After removal of 7 bases from V and 1 base from J, the junction contained 6 bases not matched to a gene. The CDR3 covers 14 residues. Per the germline V gene, CDR1 is LNHDA and CDR2 is SQIVND (reference sequence). The CDR3 nucleotides read TGTGCCAGTATCGGAAGACAGGGGAACACTGAAGCTTTCTTT. Protein: CASIGRQGNTEAFF.

This chain links TRBV7-9 with TRBJ2-2; D remains unclear. Germline V lookup: CDR1 SEHNR, CDR2 FQNEAQ (reference sequence). Trimming stripped 3 bases from V and 2 bases from J, with 7 bases between. This CDR3 comprises 14 residues. The CDR3 DNA is TGTGCCAGCAGCTTTGAGCGAAACACCGGGGAGCTGTTTTTT. The encoded protein is CASSFERNTGELFF.

The chain combines TRBV10-3 with TRBJ1-5; D gene uncertain. Germline CDR1 reads ENHRY; CDR2 reads SYGVKD. This CDR3 has 13 amino acids. V lost 11 bases, J lost 0 bases, and 11 bases lay in between. The CDR3 DNA reads as TGTGCCTCCTCTACCTTTAGCAATCAGCCCCAGCATTTT. Translated: CASSTFSNQPQHF.

This chain uses TRBV19 with TRBJ2-7; 12 bases match TRBD2. This CDR3 has 15 residues. The germline V gene encodes CDR1 LNHDA and CDR2 SQIVND (reference sequence). V shed 3 bases, J shed 5 bases, and the junction held 5 bases outside the gene matches. CDR3 protein: CASSIGTSGFDEQYV. CDR3 coding DNA: TGTGCCAGTAGTATTGGGACTAGCGGGTTTGACGAGCAGTACGTC.

The chain is built from TRBV21-1 and TRBJ1-2; the table's D gene call, TRBD1, was not cross checked with the DNA. TRBV21-1 is a listed pseudogene. The CDR3 spans 13 residues. CDR3 region: CASSRYRGGGYTF. The CDR3 DNA reads TGTGCCAGCAGCAGATACAGGGGGGGAGGCTACACCTTC.

The J gene is TRBJ1-2, the V gene TRBV18; unclear D gene. In germline, CDR1 is KGHSH, CDR2 LQKENI. There are 14 residues in the CDR3. V was trimmed by 2 bases and J by 2 bases, leaving 9 bases between them. CDR3 loop: CASSPAEGNYGYTF. DNA of the CDR3: TGTGCCAGCTCACCAGCGGAGGGCAACTATGGCTACACCTTC. The full variable domain, rest sourced from reference TRBV18 and TRBJ1-2, is NAGVMQNPRHLVRRRGQEARLRCSPMKGHSHVYWYRQLPEEGLKFMVYLQKENIIDESGMPKERFSAEFPKEGPSILRIQQVVRGDSAAYFCASSPAEGNYGYTFGSGTRLTVV.

V gene TRBV29-1 combines with J gene TRBJ1-1; possible D gene TRBD1, 5 bases. This CDR3 is 11 amino acids long. Looked up from germline, CDR1 is SQVTM and CDR2 is ANQGSEA. The CDR3 loop reads CRSEWGGEAFF. Here the CDR3 DNA reads TGCAGGTCTGAATGGGGCGGTGAAGCTTTCTTT. Together with reference TRBV29-1 and TRBJ1-1, the CDR3 gives the full variable domain: SAVISQKPSRDICQRGTSLTIQCQVDSQVTMMFWYRQQPGQSLTLIATANQGSEATYESGFVIDKFPISRPNLTFSTLTVSNMSPEDSSIYLCRSEWGGEAFFGQGTRLTVV.

V and J are TRBV4-2 and TRBJ2-3, with 11 bases fitting TRBD2. CDR1 is LGHNA, CDR2 YNFKEQ, per germline. This CDR3 has 17 amino acids. J gave up 2 bases and V 0 bases, and 4 bases lay outside the gene matches. The CDR3 DNA sequence: TGTGCCAGCAGCCAAGATAGACTAGCGGGGTCCACAGATACGCAGTATTTT. Translating it yields CASSQDRLAGSTDTQYF.

This sequence joins TRBV18 and TRBJ1-1; D ambiguous. The CDR3 spans 15 residues. Trimming took off 3 bases at V and 5 bases at J, with 16 bases between the two ends. Germline CDR1 is KGHSH and CDR2 is LQKENI. The CDR3 spells CASSPRREMGTEAFF. The CDR3 DNA follows: TGTGCCAGCTCACCTCGGAGGGAGATGGGGACTGAAGCTTTCTTT.

With respect to this clone: An end of the junction does not agree with germline; a read error may underlie this. J is TRBJ1-1 and V is TRBV7-9; D gene unclear. This CDR3 is 12 amino acids long. Germline CDR1 reads SEHNR; CDR2 reads FQNEAQ (reference sequence). The CDR3 reads CSSQTRNTEAFF. The CDR3 DNA follows: TGTTCCAGCCAAACCAGGAACACTGAAGCTTTCTTT.

The chain couples TRBV28 to TRBJ1-2; D is undetermined. Trimming shortened V by 2 bases and J by 1 base, and 5 bases separated the two germline ends. Germline CDR1 reads MDHEN; CDR2 reads SYDVKM. The CDR3 loop spans 13 amino acids. CDR3 sequence: CASSLTVNYGYTF. The CDR3 DNA sequence: TGTGCCAGCAGTTTAACGGTTAACTATGGCTACACCTTC.

This clone was observed once. The CDR3 reads CASSQEEWPESEKLFF. Here the CDR3 DNA reads TGTGCCAGCAGCCAAGAGGAGTGGCCCGAGAGCGAAAAACTGTTTTTT. The chain recombines TRBV14 with TRBJ1-4, with D hard to call. Germline CDR1 is SGHDN and CDR2 is FVKESK. The CDR3 runs 16 residues. With 0 bases removed from V and 8 bases from J, the gap between germline ends came to 16 bases.

This chain joins TRBV6-6 and TRBJ1-5; 10 positions agree with TRBD1. CDR1 is MNHNY, CDR2 SVGAGI, per germline (reference sequence). This CDR3 has 16 amino acids. V was clipped by 6 bases and J by 2 bases; unmatched bases: 7. CDR3 protein: CASSPRDRGRNQPQHF. DNA of the CDR3: TGTGCCAGCAGCCCCAGGGACAGGGGACGCAATCAGCCCCAGCATTTT.

The chain has TRBV5-1 and TRBJ2-2, with 9 bases aligning to TRBD1. CDR3 length: 15 residues. From germline, CDR1 is SGHRS and CDR2 YFSETQ. V was clipped by 7 bases and J by 6 bases; unmatched bases: 10. The CDR3 loop is CASHSGQGTAGELFF. Here the CDR3 DNA reads TGCGCCAGCCACTCGGGACAGGGAACCGCCGGGGAGCTGTTTTTT.

The J gene is TRBJ2-5, the V gene TRBV5-4, with TRBD1 matching 7 bases. Germline V gene data show CDR1 as SGHNT and CDR2 as YYREEE (reference sequence). The V gene end was trimmed by 5 bases and the J gene end by 5 bases; junction bases not matched to a gene: 6. This CDR3 has 13 amino acids. The CDR3 loop reads CASRPGTEETQYF. CDR3 nucleotide sequence: TGTGCCAGCAGGCCCGGGACAGAGGAGACCCAGTACTTC.

V is TRBV5-1 and J is TRBJ2-5; 7 positions agree with TRBD1. Germline CDR1 and CDR2: SGHRS and YFSETQ. This CDR3 contains 13 residues. V lost 4 bases to trimming and J lost 6 bases; unmatched junction nucleotides: 6. The CDR3 is CASSPGQRKTQYF. CDR3 in DNA: TGCGCCAGCAGCCCGGGACAGCGGAAGACCCAGTACTTC. The complete variable domain, with remaining parts taken from reference TRBV5-1 and TRBJ2-5, reads KAGVTQTPRYLIKTRGQQVTLSCSPISGHRSVSWYQQTPGQGLQFLFEYFSETQRNKGNFPGRFSGRQFSNSRSEMNVSTLELGDSALYLCASSPGQRKTQYFGPGTRLLVL.

The gene calls are TRBV6-5 and TRBJ1-2; 12 bases are shared with TRBD1. This CDR3 is built from 14 residues. The V and J ends lost 5 bases and 4 bases, in that order; junction bases with no gene match: 2. From germline, CDR1 is MNHEY and CDR2 SVGAGI. CDR3 DNA: TGTGCCAGCAGTACGGGACAGGGGGCCTATGGCTACACCTTC. It is translated as CASSTGQGAYGYTF.